The T cell receptor beta chain under discussion was sequenced for a study of glioma-infiltrating T cells after dendritic cell vaccination. TCRB CDR3 was amplified from 2 ug genomic DNA or less. The method was immunoSEQ multiplex PCR; TCRdb's version includes in-frame clones alone and lacks a portion of them. The sample yields about 49,000 clones, about 85% seen once. Only patients with spare fresh-frozen tumor and over two years of follow-up were included. In this sample, this clone turned up a few times. What it binds is not known. Additional DNA sequences in this sample encode the identical CDR3. The CDR3 length is 15 residues. Germline CDR1 reads MNHEY; CDR2 reads SVGAGI. V lost 6 bases, J lost 2 bases, and 0 bases stayed unmatched. Findings and limits, study-wide: Only a small number of patients had complete blood and tumor samples.

The chain couples TRBV6-5 to TRBJ2-1; 14 bases fit TRBD2. This TCR was recovered from a human donor with glioblastoma. The sample in question was blood, obtained before dendritic cell vaccination. CDR3 in amino acids: CASRTSGRAYNEQFF. As DNA, the CDR3 is TGTGCCAGCAGGACTAGCGGGAGGGCCTACAATGAGCAGTTCTTC.